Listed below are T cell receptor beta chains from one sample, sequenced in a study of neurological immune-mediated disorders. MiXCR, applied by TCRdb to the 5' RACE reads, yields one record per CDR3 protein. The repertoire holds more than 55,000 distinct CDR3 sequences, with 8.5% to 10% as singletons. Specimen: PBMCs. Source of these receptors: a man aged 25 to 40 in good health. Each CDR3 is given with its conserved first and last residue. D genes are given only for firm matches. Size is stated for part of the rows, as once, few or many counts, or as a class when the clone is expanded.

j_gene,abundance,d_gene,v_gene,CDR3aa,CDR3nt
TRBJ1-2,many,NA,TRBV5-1,CASSLQGFNYGYTF,TGCGCCAGCAGCTTGCAAGGGTTCAACTATGGCTACACCTTC
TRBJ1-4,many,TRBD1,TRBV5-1,CASSFRGRNEKLFF,TGCGCCAGCAGCTTCAGGGGGCGCAATGAAAAACTGTTTTTT
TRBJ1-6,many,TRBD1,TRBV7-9,CASSAGQLNSPLHF,TGTGCCAGCAGCGCGGGACAGCTGAATTCACCCCTCCACTTT
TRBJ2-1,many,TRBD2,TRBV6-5,CASSASGGKDEQFF,TGTGCCAGCAGTGCGTCGGGGGGGAAGGATGAGCAGTTCTTC
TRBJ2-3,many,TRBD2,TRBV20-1,CSARDSRAGVTTDTQYF,TGCAGTGCTAGAGACTCCCGTGCGGGAGTAACCACAGATACGCAGTATTTT
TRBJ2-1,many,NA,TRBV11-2,CASSLEFRALLYNEQFF,TGTGCCAGCAGCTTAGAGTTTCGGGCCCTCTTGTACAATGAGCAGTTCTTC
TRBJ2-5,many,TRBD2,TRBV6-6,CASERGTRETQYF,TGTGCCAGCGAACGGGGGACTAGAGAGACCCAGTACTTC
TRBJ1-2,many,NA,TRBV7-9,CASSPDWAYGYTF,TGTGCCAGCAGCCCGGACTGGGCCTATGGCTACACCTTC
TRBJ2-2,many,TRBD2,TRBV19,CASSKASGYTGELFF,TGTGCCAGTAGTAAGGCTAGCGGTTACACCGGGGAGCTGTTTTTT
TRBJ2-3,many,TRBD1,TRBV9,CASSPRTGVTDTQYF,TGTGCCAGCAGCCCCCGGACAGGGGTGACAGATACGCAGTATTTT
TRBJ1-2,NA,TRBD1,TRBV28,CASSLFRDSAGYTF,TGTGCCAGCAGTTTATTTCGGGACAGCGCTGGCTACACCTTC
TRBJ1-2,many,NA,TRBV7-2,CASSLGLGNYGYTF,TGTGCCAGCAGCTTAGGGCTAGGAAACTATGGCTACACCTTC
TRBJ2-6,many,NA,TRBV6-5,CASYIRAGTGKAGGANVLTF,TGTGCCAGCTACATCCGAGCGGGGACAGGAAAGGCTGGTGGGGCCAACGTCCTGACTTTC
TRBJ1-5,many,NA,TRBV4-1,CASSQDVSRNQPQHF,TGCGCCAGCAGCCAAGATGTCAGCCGCAATCAGCCCCAGCATTTT
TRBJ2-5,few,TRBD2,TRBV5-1,CASKTSGQETQYF,TGCGCCAGCAAAACTAGCGGGCAAGAGACCCAGTACTTC
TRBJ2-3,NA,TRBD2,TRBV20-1,CGSERETDTQYF,TGCGGATCCGAGCGGGAAACAGATACGCAGTATTTT
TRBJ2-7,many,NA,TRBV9,CASSVDGGSPYEQYF,TGTGCCAGCAGCGTAGATGGAGGGAGCCCCTACGAGCAGTACTTC
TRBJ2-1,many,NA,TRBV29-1,CSAIGVFSDNEQFF,TGCAGCGCCATTGGGGTCTTCTCGGACAATGAGCAGTTCTTC
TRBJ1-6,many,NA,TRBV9,CASSNHRDNSPLHF,TGTGCCAGCAGCAACCACAGGGATAATTCACCCCTCCACTTT
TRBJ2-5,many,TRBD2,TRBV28,CASRGLVYEQTQYF,TGTGCCAGCAGGGGACTAGTGTATGAGCAGACCCAGTACTTC
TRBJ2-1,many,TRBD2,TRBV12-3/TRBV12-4,CASSLTSGRTVEQFF,TGTGCCAGCAGTTTAACAAGCGGGAGGACGGTTGAGCAGTTCTTC
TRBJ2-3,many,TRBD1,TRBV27,CASSLSLRQGVTDTQYF,TGTGCCAGCAGTTTATCCCTTAGACAGGGGGTAACAGATACGCAGTATTTT
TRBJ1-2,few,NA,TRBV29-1,CSGFHSYGYTF,TGCAGCGGCTTTCATAGCTATGGCTACACCTTC
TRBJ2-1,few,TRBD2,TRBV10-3,CAISEGTSDYNEQFF,TGTGCCATCAGTGAAGGGACTAGCGACTACAATGAGCAGTTCTTC
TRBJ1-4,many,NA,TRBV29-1,CSVEDGGLSEKLFF,TGCAGCGTTGAAGATGGAGGGTTAAGTGAAAAACTGTTTTTT
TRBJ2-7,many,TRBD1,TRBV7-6,CASSPGTATYEQYF,TGTGCCAGCAGCCCCGGGACAGCCACCTACGAGCAGTACTTC
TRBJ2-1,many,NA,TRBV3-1,CASSHRSQNREQFF,TGTGCCAGCAGCCACCGCAGCCAAAACAGGGAGCAGTTCTTC
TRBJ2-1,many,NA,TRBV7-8,CATPGGKAGNEQFF,TGTGCCACCCCAGGAGGGAAGGCTGGCAATGAGCAGTTCTTC
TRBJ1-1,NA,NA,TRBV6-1,CASSEEMASGALNTEAFF,TGTGCCAGCAGTGAAGAGATGGCTTCGGGGGCACTGAACACTGAAGCTTTCTTT
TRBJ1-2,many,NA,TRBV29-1,CSAGNNYGYTF,TGCAGCGCCGGGAATAACTATGGCTACACCTTC
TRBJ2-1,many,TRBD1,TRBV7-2,CASSWATTGSSNEQFF,TGTGCCAGCAGCTGGGCGACGACAGGGAGTTCCAATGAGCAGTTCTTC
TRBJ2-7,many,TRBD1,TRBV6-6,CASSPGQGVDEQYF,TGTGCCAGCAGTCCGGGACAGGGTGTTGACGAGCAGTACTTC
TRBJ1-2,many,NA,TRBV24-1,CATSDSYRDGYTF,TGTGCCACCAGTGATAGCTACAGGGATGGCTACACCTTC
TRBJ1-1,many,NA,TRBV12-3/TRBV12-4,CASSLGGVRTEAFF,TGTGCCAGCAGTTTAGGGGGGGTCCGGACTGAAGCTTTCTTT
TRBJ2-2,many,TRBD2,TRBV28,CASSPSSGSTGELFF,TGTGCCAGCAGCCCAAGTAGCGGGAGTACCGGGGAGCTGTTTTTT
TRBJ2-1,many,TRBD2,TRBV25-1,CASRTGGSGNPGYEQFF,TGTGCCAGCAGGACAGGAGGTAGCGGGAACCCTGGGTATGAGCAGTTCTTC
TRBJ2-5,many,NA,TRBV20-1,CSARVKSETQYF,TGCAGTGCTAGAGTGAAGTCCGAGACCCAGTACTTC
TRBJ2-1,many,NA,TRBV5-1,CASSFGQTTDEQFF,TGCGCCAGCAGCTTTGGCCAGACAACTGATGAGCAGTTCTTC
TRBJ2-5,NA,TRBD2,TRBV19,CASTQVSGGRETQYF,TGTGCCAGTACGCAAGTTTCGGGGGGGCGAGAGACCCAGTACTTC
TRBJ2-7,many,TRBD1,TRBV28,CASSYIGQGDYEQYF,TGTGCCAGCAGTTATATCGGACAGGGGGATTACGAGCAGTACTTC
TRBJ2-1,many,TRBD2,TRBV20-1,CSARPPSSGNYNEQFF,TGCAGTGCTAGGCCGCCTTCTAGCGGAAACTACAATGAGCAGTTCTTC
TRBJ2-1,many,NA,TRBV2,CASSEGLRYNEQFF,TGTGCCAGCAGTGAGGGACTCAGATACAATGAGCAGTTCTTC
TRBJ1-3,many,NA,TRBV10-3,CAISEESGNTIYF,TGTGCCATCAGCGAGGAGTCTGGAAACACCATATATTTT
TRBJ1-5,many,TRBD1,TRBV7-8,CASSLKGGQGFGQPQHF,TGTGCCAGCAGCTTGAAGGGTGGACAGGGCTTCGGTCAGCCCCAGCATTTT
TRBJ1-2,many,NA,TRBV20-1,CSAWTATYGYTF,TGCAGTGCATGGACAGCGACATATGGCTACACCTTC
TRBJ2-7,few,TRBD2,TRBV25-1,CASSDEAGEGYEQYF,TGTGCCAGCAGTGATGAAGCGGGAGAGGGTTACGAGCAGTACTTC
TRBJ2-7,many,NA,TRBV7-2,CASSLRAPGFVLDEQYF,TGTGCCAGCAGCTTACGGGCTCCGGGTTTTGTTCTGGACGAGCAGTACTTC
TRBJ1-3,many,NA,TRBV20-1,CSARAGKASTGNTIYF,TGCAGTGCTAGAGCAGGGAAGGCCTCTACTGGAAACACCATATATTTT
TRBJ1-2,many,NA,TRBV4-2,CASSQAVRDGDYGYTF,TGTGCCAGCAGCCAAGCAGTCCGAGACGGAGACTATGGCTACACCTTC
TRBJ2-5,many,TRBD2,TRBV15,CATSGETSGSAPQRETQYF,TGTGCCACCAGCGGGGAGACTAGCGGGAGCGCTCCCCAGAGGGAGACCCAGTACTTC
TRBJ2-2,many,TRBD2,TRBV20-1,CSATGTSVDTGELFF,TGCAGTGCTACCGGGACTAGCGTTGACACCGGGGAGCTGTTTTTT
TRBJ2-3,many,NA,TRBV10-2,CASDPQKGDTQYF,TGCGCCAGCGACCCCCAAAAGGGAGATACGCAGTATTTT
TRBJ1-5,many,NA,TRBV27,CASSVQSNQPQHF,TGTGCCAGCAGTGTACAGAGCAATCAGCCCCAGCATTTT
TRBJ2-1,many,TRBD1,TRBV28,CASSSGQGDYNEQFF,TGTGCCAGCAGCTCAGGACAGGGGGATTACAATGAGCAGTTCTTC